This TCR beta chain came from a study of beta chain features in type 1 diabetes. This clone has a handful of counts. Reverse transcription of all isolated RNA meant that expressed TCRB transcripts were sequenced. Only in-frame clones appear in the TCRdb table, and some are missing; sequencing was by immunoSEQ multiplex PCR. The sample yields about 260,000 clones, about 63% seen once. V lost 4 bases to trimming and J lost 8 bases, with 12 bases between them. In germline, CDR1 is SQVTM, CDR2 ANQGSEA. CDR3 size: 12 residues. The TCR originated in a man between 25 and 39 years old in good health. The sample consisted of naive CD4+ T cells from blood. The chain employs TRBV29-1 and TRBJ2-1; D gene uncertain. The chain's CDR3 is CSVVTTVYEQFF. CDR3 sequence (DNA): TGCAGCGTTGTTACAACAGTGTATGAGCAGTTCTTC.